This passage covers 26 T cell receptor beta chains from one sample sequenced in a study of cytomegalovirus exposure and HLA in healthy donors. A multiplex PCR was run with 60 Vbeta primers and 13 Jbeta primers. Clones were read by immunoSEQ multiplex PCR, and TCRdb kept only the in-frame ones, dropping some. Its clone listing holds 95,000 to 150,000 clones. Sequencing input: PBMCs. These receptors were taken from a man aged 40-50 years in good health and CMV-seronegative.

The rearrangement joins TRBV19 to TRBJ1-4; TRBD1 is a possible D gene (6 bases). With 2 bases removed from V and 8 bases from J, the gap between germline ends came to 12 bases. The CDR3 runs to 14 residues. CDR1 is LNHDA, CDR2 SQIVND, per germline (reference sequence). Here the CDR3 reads CASSIWSGGEKLFF. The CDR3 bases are TGTGCCAGTAGTATATGGTCGGGGGGCGAAAAACTGTTTTTT.

CDR3 nucleotides: TGTGCCATCAGTGAGTCCTTGGGGCTTAAACGCTACACCTTC. This codes for CAISESLGLKRYTF. The rearrangement joins TRBV10-3 to TRBJ1-2; a possible D gene is TRBD1 (5 bases). The germline CDR1 and CDR2 sequences are ENHRY and SYGVKD. The V gene lost 0 bases and the J gene lost 9 bases, with 14 bases spanning the gap. This CDR3 is 14 amino acids long.

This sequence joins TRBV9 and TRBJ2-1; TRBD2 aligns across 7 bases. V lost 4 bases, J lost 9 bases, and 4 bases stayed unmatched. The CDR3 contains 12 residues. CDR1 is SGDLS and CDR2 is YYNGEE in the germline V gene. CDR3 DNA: TGTGCCAGCAGCACTAGCGCCAGTGAGCAGTTCTTC. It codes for CASSTSASEQFF. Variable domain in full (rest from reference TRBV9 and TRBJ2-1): DSGVTQTPKHLITATGQRVTLRCSPRSGDLSVYWYQQSLDQGLQFLIQYYNGEERAKGNILERFSAQQFPDLHSELNLSSLELGDSALYFCASSTSASEQFFGPGTRLTVL.

CDR3 DNA sequence: TGCGCCAGCAGCCAAGGCAGATTAGGGGATCTGGATTCACCCCTCCACTTT. Protein product: CASSQGRLGDLDSPLHF. The chain uses TRBV4-1 and TRBJ1-6, with D maybe TRBD1 (5 bases). The V end was cut by 1 base, the J end by 8 bases, with 18 bases between. CDR3 length: 17 residues. Germline V lookup: CDR1 MGHRA, CDR2 YSYEKL.

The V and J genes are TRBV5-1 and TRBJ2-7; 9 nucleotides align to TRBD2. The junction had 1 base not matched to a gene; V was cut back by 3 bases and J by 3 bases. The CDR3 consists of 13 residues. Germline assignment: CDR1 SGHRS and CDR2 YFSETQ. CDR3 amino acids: CASSYSGSYEQYF. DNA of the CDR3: TGCGCCAGCAGCTATAGCGGGAGCTACGAGCAGTACTTC.

This CDR3 reads CASSYGTGANYGYTF. The DNA of the CDR3 is TGTGCCAGCAGTTACGGGACAGGGGCTAACTATGGCTACACCTTC. J is TRBJ1-2 and V is TRBV6-5, with 10 bases aligning to TRBD1. Germline trimming cut 2 bases from V and 0 bases from J; bases unmatched to any gene: 0. In germline, CDR1 is MNHEY, CDR2 SVGAGI. The CDR3 totals 15 residues.

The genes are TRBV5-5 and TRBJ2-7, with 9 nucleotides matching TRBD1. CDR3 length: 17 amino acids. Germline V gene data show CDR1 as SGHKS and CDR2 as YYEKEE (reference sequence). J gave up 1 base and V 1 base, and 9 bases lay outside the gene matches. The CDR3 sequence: CASSLWLNDRGSYEQYF. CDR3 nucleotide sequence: TGTGCCAGCAGCTTGTGGTTGAATGACAGGGGGTCCTACGAGCAGTACTTC.

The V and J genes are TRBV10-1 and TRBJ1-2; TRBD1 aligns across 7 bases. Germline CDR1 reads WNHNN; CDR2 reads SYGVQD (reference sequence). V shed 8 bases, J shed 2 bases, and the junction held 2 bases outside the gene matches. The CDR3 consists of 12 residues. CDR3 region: CASGTENYGYTF. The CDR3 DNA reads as TGCGCCAGCGGGACAGAGAACTATGGCTACACCTTC.

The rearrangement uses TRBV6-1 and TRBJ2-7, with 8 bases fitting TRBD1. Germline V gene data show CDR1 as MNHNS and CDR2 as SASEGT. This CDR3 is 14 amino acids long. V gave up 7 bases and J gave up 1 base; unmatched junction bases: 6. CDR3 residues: CASIPGQGSYEQYF. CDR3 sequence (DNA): TGTGCCAGCATCCCTGGACAGGGATCCTACGAGCAGTACTTC.

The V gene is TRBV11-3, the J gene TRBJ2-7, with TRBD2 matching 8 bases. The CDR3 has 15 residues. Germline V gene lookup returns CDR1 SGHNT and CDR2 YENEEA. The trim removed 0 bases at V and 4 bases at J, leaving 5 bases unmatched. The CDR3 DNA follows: TGTGCCAGCAGCTTAGAGGTTGCGGGAGGTTACGAGCAGTACTTC. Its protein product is CASSLEVAGGYEQYF.

CDR3 sequence reads: CASSPGTTHTDTQYF. In DNA form, the CDR3 reads TGTGCCAGCAGCCCCGGGACTACCCACACAGATACGCAGTATTTT. The V call is TRBV7-2, the J call TRBJ2-3; TRBD2 matches 7 bases. CDR3 length: 15 residues. Germline CDR1 reads SGHTA; CDR2 reads FQGNSA. Trimming cost V 5 bases and J 2 bases; bases outside gene matches: 7.

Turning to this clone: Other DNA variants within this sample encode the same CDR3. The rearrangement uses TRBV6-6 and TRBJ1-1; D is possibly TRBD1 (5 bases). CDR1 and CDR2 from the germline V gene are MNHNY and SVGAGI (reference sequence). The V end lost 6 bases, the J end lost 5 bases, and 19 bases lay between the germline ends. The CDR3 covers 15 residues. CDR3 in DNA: TGTGCCAGCAGAAGGGCGGATACGGGGGGAACTGAAGCTTTCTTT. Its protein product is CASRRADTGGTEAFF.

The CDR3 DNA reads TGTGCCAGCAGGTCTCAAGCGGGGCTCGGTACGCAGTATTTT. Translating it yields CASRSQAGLGTQYF. This chain links TRBV9 with TRBJ2-3, with 7 bases that match TRBD2. V gave up 5 bases and J gave up 8 bases; unmatched junction bases: 11. The CDR3 length is 14 residues. CDR1 and CDR2 from the germline V gene are SGDLS and YYNGEE.

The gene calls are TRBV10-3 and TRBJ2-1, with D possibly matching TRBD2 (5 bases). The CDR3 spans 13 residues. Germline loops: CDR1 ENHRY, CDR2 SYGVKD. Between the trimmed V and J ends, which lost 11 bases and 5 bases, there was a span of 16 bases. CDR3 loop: CAAGRTNDNEQFF. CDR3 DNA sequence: TGTGCCGCGGGCCGGACCAACGACAATGAGCAGTTCTTC.

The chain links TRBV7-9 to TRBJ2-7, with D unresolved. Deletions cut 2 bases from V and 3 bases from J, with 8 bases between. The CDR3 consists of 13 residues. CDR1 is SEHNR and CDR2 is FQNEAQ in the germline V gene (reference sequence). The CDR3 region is CASSLPPIYEQYF. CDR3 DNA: TGTGCCAGCAGCTTACCCCCTATCTACGAGCAGTACTTC. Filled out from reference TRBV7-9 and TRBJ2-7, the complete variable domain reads DTGVSQNPRHKITKRGQNVTFRCDPISEHNRLYWYRQTLGQGPEFLTYFQNEAQLEKSRLLSDRFSAERPKGSFSTLEIQRTEQGDSAMYLCASSLPPIYEQYFGPGTRLTVT.

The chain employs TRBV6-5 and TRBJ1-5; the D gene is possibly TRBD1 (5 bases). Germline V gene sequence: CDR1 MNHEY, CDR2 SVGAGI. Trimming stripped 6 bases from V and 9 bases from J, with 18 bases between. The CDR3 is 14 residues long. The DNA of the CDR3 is TGTGCCAGCAGCCTCCAGGGCGCTTTGTGGCCCCAGCATTTT. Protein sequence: CASSLQGALWPQHF.

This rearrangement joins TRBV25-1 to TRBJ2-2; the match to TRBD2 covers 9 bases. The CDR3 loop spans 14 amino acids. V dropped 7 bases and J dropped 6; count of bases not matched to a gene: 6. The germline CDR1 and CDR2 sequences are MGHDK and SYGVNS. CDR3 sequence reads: CASTGLAGAGELFF. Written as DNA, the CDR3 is TGTGCCAGCACGGGACTAGCTGGGGCCGGGGAGCTGTTTTTT.

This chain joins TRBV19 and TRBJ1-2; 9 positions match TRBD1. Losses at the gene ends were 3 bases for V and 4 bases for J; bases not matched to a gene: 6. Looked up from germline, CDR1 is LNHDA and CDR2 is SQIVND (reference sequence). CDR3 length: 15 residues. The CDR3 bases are TGTGCCAGTAGTATCGGGACAGGGTCTGGCTATGGCTACACCTTC. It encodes CASSIGTGSGYGYTF.

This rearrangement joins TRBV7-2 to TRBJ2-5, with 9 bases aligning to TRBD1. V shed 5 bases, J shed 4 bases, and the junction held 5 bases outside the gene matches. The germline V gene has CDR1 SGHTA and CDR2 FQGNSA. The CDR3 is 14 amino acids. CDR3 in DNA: TGTGCCAGCAGCGGGACAGGGAGAGGAGAGACCCAGTACTTC. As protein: CASSGTGRGETQYF.

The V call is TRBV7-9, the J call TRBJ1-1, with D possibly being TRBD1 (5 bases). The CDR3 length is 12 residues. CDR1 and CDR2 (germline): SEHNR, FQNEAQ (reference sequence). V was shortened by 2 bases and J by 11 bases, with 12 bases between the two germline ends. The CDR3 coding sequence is TGTGCCAGCAGCTTACCGCGCGGGACTGCTTTCTTT. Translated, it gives CASSLPRGTAFF.

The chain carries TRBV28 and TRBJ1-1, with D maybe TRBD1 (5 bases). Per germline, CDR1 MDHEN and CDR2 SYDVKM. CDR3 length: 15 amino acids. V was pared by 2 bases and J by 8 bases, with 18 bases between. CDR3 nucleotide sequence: TGTGCCAGCAGTTTAGGGACCTGGCGGGAGGGAGAAGCTTTCTTT. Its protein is CASSLGTWREGEAFF.

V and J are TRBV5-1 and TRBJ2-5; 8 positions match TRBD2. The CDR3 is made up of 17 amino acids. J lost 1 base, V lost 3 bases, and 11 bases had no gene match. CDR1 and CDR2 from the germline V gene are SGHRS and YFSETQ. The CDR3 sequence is CASSSSLSAGGQETQYF. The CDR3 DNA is TGCGCCAGCAGCTCCTCTCTAAGCGCGGGAGGCCAAGAGACCCAGTACTTC.

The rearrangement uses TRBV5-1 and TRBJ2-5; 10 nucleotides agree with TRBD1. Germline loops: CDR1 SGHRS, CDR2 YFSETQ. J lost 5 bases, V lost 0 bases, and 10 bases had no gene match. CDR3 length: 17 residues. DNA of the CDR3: TGCGCCAGCAGCTTGGGAAGCTTGGACAGGGGGTTGGAGACCCAGTACTTC. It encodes CASSLGSLDRGLETQYF.

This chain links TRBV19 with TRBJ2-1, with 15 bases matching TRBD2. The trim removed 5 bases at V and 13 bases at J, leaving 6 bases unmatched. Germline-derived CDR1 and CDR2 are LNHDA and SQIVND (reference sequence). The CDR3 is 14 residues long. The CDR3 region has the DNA TGTGCCAGTAGTGTGGGGACTAGCGGGAGGTCCCAGTTCTTC. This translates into CASSVGTSGRSQFF.

DNA for the CDR3: TGCAGCCCGGGACAGCCCTACGAGCAGTACTTC. As protein: CSPGQPYEQYF. This rearrangement joins TRBV20-1 to TRBJ2-7; 7 bases are shared with TRBD1. The CDR3 has 11 amino acids. Germline CDR1 is DFQATT and CDR2 is SNEGSKA (reference sequence).

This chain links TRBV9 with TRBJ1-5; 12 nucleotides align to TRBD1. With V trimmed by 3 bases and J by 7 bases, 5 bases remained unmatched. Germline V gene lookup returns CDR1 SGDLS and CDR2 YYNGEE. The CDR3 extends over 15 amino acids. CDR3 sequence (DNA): TGTGCCAGCAGCGCGGGGACAGGGGGCGCGCAGCCCCAGCATTTT. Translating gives CASSAGTGGAQPQHF.